The 3 T cell receptor beta chains listed next were all sequenced from one sample in a study of T cell repertoires in cytomegalovirus infection. TCRdb reprocessed the reads with MiXCR, giving one entry per CDR3 protein. In the table there are approximately 200,000 distinct CDR3 sequences, about 28% of which are singletons. Material for sequencing was PBMCs. All receptors derive from a human donor in good health (CMV status not recorded). Some clones in this sample may be carry-over from other donors' samples.

J is TRBJ2-7 and V is TRBV30, with D tentatively TRBD2 (7 bases). V lost 0 bases and J 4 bases, leaving 10 bases between the germline ends. The CDR3 sequence is 13 residues long. Germline V gene data show CDR1 as GTSNPN and CDR2 as SVGIG (reference sequence). The CDR3, as DNA: TGTGCCTGGAGTGTGCGGGGGCGATACGAGCAGTACTTC. This translates into CAWSVRGRYEQYF. The variable domain in full, with the rest retrieved from reference TRBV30 and TRBJ2-7, is SQTIHQWPATLVQPVGSPLSLECTVEGTSNPNLYWYRQAAGRGLQLLFYSVGIGQISSEVPQNLSASRPQDRQFILSSKKLLLSDSGFYLCAWSVRGRYEQYFGPGTRLTVT.

The chain has TRBV6-2 or TRBV6-3 and TRBJ2-3; the D is unclear. V dropped 4 bases and J dropped 3 bases, with 14 bases sitting between them. Germline V gene data show CDR1 as MNHEY and CDR2 as SVGEGT. This CDR3 is 15 amino acids long. The CDR3 nucleotides are TGTGCCAGCAGTTCTCTATCTCTCGGGACAGATACGCAGTATTTT. It is translated as CASSSLSLGTDTQYF.

The chain carries TRBV7-9 and TRBJ2-1, with D perhaps TRBD1 or TRBD2 (5 bases each). V lost 4 bases to trimming and J lost 4 bases, with 8 bases between them. CDR1 SEHNR and CDR2 FQNEAQ come from the germline V gene (reference sequence). This CDR3 comprises 13 residues. As DNA, the CDR3 is TGTGCCAGCAGCTCAGGGAGTTACAATGAGCAGTTCTTC. Translation: CASSSGSYNEQFF.